A single sample is the source of the 11 T cell receptor beta chains below, sequenced in a study of blood T cell repertoires in COVID-19 (dated by TCRdb to between 2020 and 2021). Library preparation was by the immunoSEQ multiplex PCR assay. TCRdb's version of the immuneACCESS table is confined to in-frame rearrangements and falls short of the full clone set. An unresolved V gene accounts for under half of the shortfall where checked; the remainder is of unknown origin. This sample has just under 65,000 clones in its table, and around 76% of those were observed once. Jointly, the top ten make up around 5.3% of the sample. Sequencing was done on a sample of peripheral blood. The source is a human donor in a cohort sampled during active COVID-19.

V gene TRBV6-5 combines with J gene TRBJ1-1; 7 nucleotides agree with TRBD1. The CDR3 is 12 amino acids. The junction had 0 bases not matched to a gene; V was cut back by 5 bases and J by 3 bases. The V gene's germline CDR1 is MNHEY and CDR2 SVGAGI. CDR3: CASSTGDTEAFF. The CDR3 DNA sequence: TGTGCCAGCAGTACAGGGGACACTGAAGCTTTCTTT.

This rearrangement joins TRBV6-5 to TRBJ2-5; 11 nucleotides align to TRBD1. The germline gives CDR1 MNHEY, CDR2 SVGAGI. The CDR3 contains 15 residues. Unmatched junction bases numbered 6, after V lost 4 bases and J lost 5 bases. The CDR3 loop is CASSSGQGAYETQYF. The CDR3 DNA follows: TGTGCCAGCAGTTCCGGACAGGGGGCGTATGAGACCCAGTACTTC.

The V gene is TRBV4-1, the J gene TRBJ2-7; possible D gene TRBD2, 5 bases. The CDR3 runs 14 residues. Germline V lookup: CDR1 MGHRA, CDR2 YSYEKL. Between the trimmed V and J ends, which lost 0 bases and 1 base, there was a span of 7 bases. The CDR3 coding sequence is TGCGCCAGCAGCCAAGATCCGGGATCCTACGAGCAGTACTTC. Translated, it gives CASSQDPGSYEQYF.

This clone was detected only a few times. The chain combines TRBV3-1 (or the pseudogene TRBV3-2) with TRBJ1-1; D gene uncertain. Trimming stripped 3 bases from V and 11 bases from J, with 16 bases between. The length of the CDR3 is 13 residues. Germline CDR1 reads LGHDT; CDR2 reads YNNKEL (reference sequence). The CDR3 here is CASSHGHSGTAFF. CDR3 coding DNA: TGTGCCAGCAGCCACGGGCACAGCGGTACCGCTTTCTTT.

This sequence joins TRBV30 and TRBJ1-2; no clear D gene. Germline CDR1 and CDR2: GTSNPN and SVGIG (reference sequence). This CDR3 comprises 13 residues. Between the trimmed V and J ends, which lost 6 bases and 4 bases, there was a span of 15 bases. CDR3 residues: CACPKVSGYGYTF. CDR3 nucleotide sequence: TGTGCCTGCCCCAAGGTCTCGGGCTATGGCTACACCTTC.

The DNA for the CDR3 is TGCGCCAGCAGCTCGGGCGGGGGTGTTGCTAATGAAAAACTGTTTTTT. Translating gives CASSSGGGVANEKLFF. This sequence joins TRBV5-1 and TRBJ1-4; D possibly corresponds to TRBD1 (5 bases). Germline V gene data show CDR1 as SGHRS and CDR2 as YFSETQ. Trimming removed 3 bases from V and 3 bases from J, with 15 bases in between. The CDR3 consists of 16 residues.

This sequence joins TRBV5-1 and TRBJ2-7, with D perhaps matching TRBD1 (7 bases). This CDR3 region has 15 residues. The V gene lost 0 bases and the J gene lost 1 base, with 11 bases spanning the gap. Germline V lookup: CDR1 SGHRS, CDR2 YFSETQ. Here the CDR3 reads CASSLEAGGSYEQYF. CDR3 coding DNA: TGCGCCAGCAGCTTGGAGGCAGGGGGGTCCTACGAGCAGTACTTC.

This chain links TRBV5-4 with TRBJ1-2, with a tentative D call TRBD1 (5 bases). CDR1 and CDR2 (germline): SGHNT, YYREEE (reference sequence). Trimming stripped 4 bases from V and 2 bases from J, with 24 bases between. This CDR3 is built from 18 residues. Here the CDR3 DNA reads TGTGCCAGCAGCCAAGGCGGGAGTACAGGCATACGGAACTATGGCTACACCTTC. Translation gives CASSQGGSTGIRNYGYTF.

Only a few counts were recorded for this clone. V is TRBV18 and J is TRBJ2-1, with D perhaps TRBD1 (5 bases). V lost 4 bases to trimming and J lost 10 bases, with 11 bases between them. CDR1 and CDR2 (germline): KGHSH, LQKENI. This CDR3 is 12 amino acids long. CDR3 residues: CASSRDSEEQFF. CDR3 DNA sequence: TGTGCCAGCTCACGTGACAGCGAAGAGCAGTTCTTC.

This rearrangement joins TRBV2 to TRBJ1-1; 7 bases line up with TRBD1. J was trimmed by 5 bases and V by 7 bases; bases with no gene match: 7. This CDR3 is 13 amino acids long. Germline V lookup: CDR1 SNHLY, CDR2 FYNNEI. Here the CDR3 DNA reads TGTGCCAGCACCCTTGACAGGGCAACTGAAGCTTTCTTT. This gives the protein CASTLDRATEAFF.

This clone was detected only a few times. The junction departs from the called germline gene at one end, perhaps through a read error. The rearrangement uses TRBV6-1 and TRBJ2-5; possible D gene TRBD1, 5 bases. Per the germline V gene, CDR1 is MNHNS and CDR2 is SASEGT. This CDR3 region has 16 residues. The CDR3 here is CASSEAGPAGQVTQYF. CDR3 DNA: TGTGCCAGCAGTGAAGCAGGTCCAGCAGGGCAAGTGACCCAGTACTTC.